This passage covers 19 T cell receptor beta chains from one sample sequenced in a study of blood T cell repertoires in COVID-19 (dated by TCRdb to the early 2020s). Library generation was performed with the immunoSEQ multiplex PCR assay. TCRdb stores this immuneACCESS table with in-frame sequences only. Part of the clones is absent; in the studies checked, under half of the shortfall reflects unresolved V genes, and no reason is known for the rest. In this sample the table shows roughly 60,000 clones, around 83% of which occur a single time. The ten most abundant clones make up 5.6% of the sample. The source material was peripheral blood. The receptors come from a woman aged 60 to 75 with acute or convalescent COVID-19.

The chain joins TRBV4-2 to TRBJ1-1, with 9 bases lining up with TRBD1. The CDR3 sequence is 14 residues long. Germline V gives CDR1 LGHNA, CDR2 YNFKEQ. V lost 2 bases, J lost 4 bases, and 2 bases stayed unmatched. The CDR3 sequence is CASSQTGGGTEAFF. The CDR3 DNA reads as TGTGCCAGCAGCCAAACAGGGGGCGGCACTGAAGCTTTCTTT.

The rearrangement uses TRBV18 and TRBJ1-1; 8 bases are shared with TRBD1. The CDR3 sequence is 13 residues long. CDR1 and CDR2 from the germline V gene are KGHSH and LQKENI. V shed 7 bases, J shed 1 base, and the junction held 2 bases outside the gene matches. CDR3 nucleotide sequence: TGTGCCAGCTGGGGACAGGAGAACACTGAAGCTTTCTTT. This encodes CASWGQENTEAFF.

CDR3 coding DNA: TGTGCCAGCAGTTACGCGGGCCAGACTGAAGCTTTCTTT. Translating it yields CASSYAGQTEAFF. The V gene is TRBV6-5, the J gene TRBJ1-1; no definite D call. The V gene's germline CDR1 is MNHEY and CDR2 SVGAGI. The CDR3 sequence is 13 residues long. Trimming took 2 bases from V and 5 from J, leaving 9 bases between them.

The DNA of the CDR3 is TGTGCCAGCAGCTTCACTAGCGGGGACACCTACAATGAGCAGTTCTTC. It codes for CASSFTSGDTYNEQFF. The chain combines TRBV3-1 (or the pseudogene TRBV3-2) with TRBJ2-1; 10 bases agree with TRBD2. The CDR3 is 16 residues long. CDR1 is LGHDT and CDR2 is YNNKEL in the germline V gene (reference sequence). Trimming at V came to 5 bases and at J to 2 bases, leaving 6 bases not matched to a gene.

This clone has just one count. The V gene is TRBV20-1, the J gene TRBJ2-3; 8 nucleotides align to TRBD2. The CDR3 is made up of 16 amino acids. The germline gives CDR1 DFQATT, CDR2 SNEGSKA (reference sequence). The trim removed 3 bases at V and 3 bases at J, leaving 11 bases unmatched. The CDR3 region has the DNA TGCAGTGCTAGTTCGGTGACGGGGGGGCCGACAGATACGCAGTATTTT. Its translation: CSASSVTGGPTDTQYF.

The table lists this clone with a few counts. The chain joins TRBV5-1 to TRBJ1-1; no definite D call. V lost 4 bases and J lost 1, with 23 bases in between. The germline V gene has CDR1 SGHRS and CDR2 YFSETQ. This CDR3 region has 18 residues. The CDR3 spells CASSRGILGLDGNTEAFF. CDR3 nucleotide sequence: TGCGCCAGCAGCCGGGGTATCCTGGGGTTGGATGGGAACACTGAAGCTTTCTTT.

The chain's CDR3 is CASSLRLGQLGNIQYF. DNA for the CDR3: TGTGCCAGCAGCTTGCGGCTGGGACAGTTAGGGAACATTCAGTACTTC. The chain recombines TRBV5-6 with TRBJ2-4; 7 positions match TRBD1. The CDR3 totals 16 residues. Trimming cost V 1 base and J 7 bases; bases outside gene matches: 11. Germline V lookup: CDR1 SGHDT, CDR2 YYEEEE.

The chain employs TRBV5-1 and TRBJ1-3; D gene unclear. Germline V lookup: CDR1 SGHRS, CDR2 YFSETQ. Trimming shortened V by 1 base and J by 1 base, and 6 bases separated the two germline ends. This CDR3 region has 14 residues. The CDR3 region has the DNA TGCGCCAGCAGCTTGACGGAGTCTGGAAACACCATATATTTT. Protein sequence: CASSLTESGNTIYF.

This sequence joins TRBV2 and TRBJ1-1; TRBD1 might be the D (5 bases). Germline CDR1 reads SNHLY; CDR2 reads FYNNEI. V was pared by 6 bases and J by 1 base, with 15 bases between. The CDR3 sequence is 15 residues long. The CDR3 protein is CASRETGLKNTEAFF. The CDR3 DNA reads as TGTGCCAGCAGGGAAACAGGCCTTAAGAACACTGAAGCTTTCTTT.

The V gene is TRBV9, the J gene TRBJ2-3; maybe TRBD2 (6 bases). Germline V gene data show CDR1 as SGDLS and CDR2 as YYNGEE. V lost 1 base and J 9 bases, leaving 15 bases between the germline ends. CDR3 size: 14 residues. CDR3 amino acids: CASSVNDGGATQYF. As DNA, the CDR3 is TGTGCCAGCAGCGTAAACGATGGAGGGGCCACGCAGTATTTT.

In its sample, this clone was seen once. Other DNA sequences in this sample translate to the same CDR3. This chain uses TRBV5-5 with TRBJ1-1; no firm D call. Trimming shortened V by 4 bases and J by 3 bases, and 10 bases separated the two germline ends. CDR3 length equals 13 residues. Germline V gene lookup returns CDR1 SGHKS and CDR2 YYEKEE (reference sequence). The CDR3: CASSLGVDTEAFF. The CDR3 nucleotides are TGTGCCAGCAGCCTCGGGGTAGACACTGAAGCTTTCTTT.

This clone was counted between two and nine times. The CDR3 region is CASSLGQASYEQYF. CDR3 bases: TGTGCCAGCAGCTTGGGACAGGCCTCCTACGAGCAGTACTTC. V and J are TRBV5-6 and TRBJ2-7; tentative D call: TRBD1 (6 bases). The CDR3 has 14 residues. Germline loops: CDR1 SGHDT, CDR2 YYEEEE. Trimming removed 0 bases at V and 0 bases at J, with 7 bases between.

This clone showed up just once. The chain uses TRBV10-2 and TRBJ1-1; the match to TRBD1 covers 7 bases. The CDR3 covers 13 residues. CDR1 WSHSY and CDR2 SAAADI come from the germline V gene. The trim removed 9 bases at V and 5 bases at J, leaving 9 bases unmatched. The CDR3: CASLRGRGTEAFF. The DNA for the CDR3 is TGCGCCAGTCTGAGGGGGCGCGGGACTGAAGCTTTCTTT.

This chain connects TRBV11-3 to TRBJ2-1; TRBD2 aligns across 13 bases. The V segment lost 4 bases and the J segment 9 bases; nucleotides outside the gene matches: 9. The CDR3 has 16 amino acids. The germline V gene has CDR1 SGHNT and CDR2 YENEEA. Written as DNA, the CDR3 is TGTGCCAGCAGCTCGGACCCTCGACTAGCGGGGGGTGAGCAGTTCTTC. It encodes CASSSDPRLAGGEQFF.

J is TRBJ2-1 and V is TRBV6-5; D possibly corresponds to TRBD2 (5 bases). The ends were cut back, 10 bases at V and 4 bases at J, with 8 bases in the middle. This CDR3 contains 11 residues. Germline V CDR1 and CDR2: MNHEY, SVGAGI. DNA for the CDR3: TGTGCCACCTCGGGGTACAATGAGCAGTTCTTC. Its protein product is CATSGYNEQFF.

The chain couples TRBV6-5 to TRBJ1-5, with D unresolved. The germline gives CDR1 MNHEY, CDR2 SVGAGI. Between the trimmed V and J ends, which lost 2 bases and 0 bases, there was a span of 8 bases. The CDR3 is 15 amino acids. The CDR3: CASSYTGDSNQPQHF. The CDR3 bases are TGTGCCAGCAGTTACACCGGGGATAGCAATCAGCCCCAGCATTTT.

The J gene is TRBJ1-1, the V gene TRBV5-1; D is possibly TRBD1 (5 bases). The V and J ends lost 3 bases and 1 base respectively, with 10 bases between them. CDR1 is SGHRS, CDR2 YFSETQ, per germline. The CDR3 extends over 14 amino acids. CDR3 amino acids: CASSSGLTNTEAFF. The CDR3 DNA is TGCGCCAGCAGCTCGGGACTGACGAACACTGAAGCTTTCTTT.

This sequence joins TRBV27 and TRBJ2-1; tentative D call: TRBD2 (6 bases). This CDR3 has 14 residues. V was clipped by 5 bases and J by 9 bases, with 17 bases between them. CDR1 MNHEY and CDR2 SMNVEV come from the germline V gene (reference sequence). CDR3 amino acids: CASSQGLTGGEQFF. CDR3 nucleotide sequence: TGTGCCAGCAGTCAAGGCCTAACCGGGGGTGAGCAGTTCTTC.

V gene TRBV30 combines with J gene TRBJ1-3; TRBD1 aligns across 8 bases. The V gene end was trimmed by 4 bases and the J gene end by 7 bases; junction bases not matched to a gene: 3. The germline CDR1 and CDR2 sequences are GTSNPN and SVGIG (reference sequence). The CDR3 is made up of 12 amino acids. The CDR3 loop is CAWNRQGNTIYF. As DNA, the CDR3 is TGTGCCTGGAATCGACAGGGGAACACCATATATTTT.